One sample yielded the 32 T cell receptor beta chains listed below, sequenced in a study of blood T cell repertoires in COVID-19. Generated by immunoSEQ multiplex PCR, the TCRdb table keeps only in-frame clones and is missing some. Among under 200,000 clones listed, about 90% were seen once. The sequencing input was peripheral blood. These receptors came from a woman aged 70-85 years with acute or convalescent COVID-19.

The chain recombines TRBV29-1 with TRBJ1-2; 10 bases line up with TRBD1. The CDR3 is 15 amino acids. V lost 6 bases to trimming and J lost 8 bases; unmatched junction nucleotides: 15. Germline V gives CDR1 SQVTM, CDR2 ANQGSEA. The CDR3 spells CSVLDMGQGSRGYTF. The CDR3 nucleotides read TGCAGCGTCCTGGATATGGGACAGGGGTCTCGGGGCTACACCTTC.

The chain joins TRBV6-5 to TRBJ1-2; D ambiguous. CDR1 is MNHEY and CDR2 is SVGAGI in the germline V gene. Trimming took 2 bases from V and 6 from J, leaving 10 bases between them. The CDR3 runs 13 residues. The CDR3 sequence is CASSYNGLHGYTF. As DNA, the CDR3 is TGTGCCAGCAGTTACAACGGTTTGCATGGCTACACCTTC.

The chain uses TRBV4-3 and TRBJ1-1, with D hard to call. V was cut by 0 bases and J by 4 bases, with 6 bases left in between. Germline V gives CDR1 LGHNA, CDR2 YSLEER. The CDR3 length is 13 residues. CDR3 amino acids: CASSQDTGTEAFF. CDR3 bases: TGCGCCAGCAGCCAAGATACTGGCACTGAAGCTTTCTTT.

The genes are TRBV7-9 and TRBJ1-5; the D gene is possibly TRBD1 (6 bases). Germline V gives CDR1 SEHNR, CDR2 FQNEAQ (reference sequence). CDR3 length equals 14 residues. Trimming cost V 0 bases and J 5 bases, with 8 bases left between them. CDR3 sequence reads: CASSLAGGHQPQHF. As DNA, the CDR3 is TGTGCCAGCAGCTTAGCAGGGGGTCATCAGCCCCAGCATTTT.

This chain joins TRBV2 and TRBJ1-5; 8 bases match TRBD1. CDR3 length: 16 amino acids. In germline, CDR1 is SNHLY, CDR2 FYNNEI. V lost 4 bases and J lost 2; bases outside the gene matches: 7. The DNA for the CDR3 is TGTGCCAGCAGTGGGAGTGGGACAGGTGGCAATCAGCCCCAGCATTTT. Translating gives CASSGSGTGGNQPQHF.

For the CDR3, the DNA is TGTGCCAGCAGCAACCCCGAAGGGGGCGCGAATCCTAACTATGGCTACACCTTC. Amino acid sequence: CASSNPEGGANPNYGYTF. The chain couples TRBV21-1 to TRBJ1-2; the table's D gene call, TRBD1, was not cross checked with the DNA. TRBV21-1 is a documented pseudogene. The CDR3 consists of 18 residues.

The genes are TRBV19 and TRBJ1-1; D remains unclear. CDR3 size: 14 residues. V lost 2 bases and J lost 1, with 8 bases in between. Germline V gene data show CDR1 as LNHDA and CDR2 as SQIVND (reference sequence). CDR3: CASSIRAANTEAFF. As DNA, the CDR3 is TGTGCCAGTAGTATAAGAGCGGCGAACACTGAAGCTTTCTTT.

The chain links TRBV6-1 to TRBJ1-6; D is ambiguous. Germline lookup yields CDR1 MNHNS and CDR2 SASEGT. There are 12 residues in the CDR3. Trimming took off 2 bases at V and 16 bases at J, with 12 bases between the two ends. In DNA, the CDR3 is TGTGCCAGCAGTGAATTCCGGGGTACACTCCACTTT. Translation gives CASSEFRGTLHF.

In this sample, this clone turned up once. The V gene is TRBV7-3, the J gene TRBJ2-5; 7 nucleotides match TRBD2. There are 15 residues in the CDR3. Germline CDR1 SGHTA, CDR2 FQGTGA. Germline trimming cut 4 bases from V and 5 bases from J; bases unmatched to any gene: 10. The CDR3 is CASSSGGLGRETQYF. CDR3 sequence (DNA): TGTGCCAGCAGCTCGGGAGGACTGGGGAGGGAGACCCAGTACTTC.

The chain recombines TRBV6-1 with TRBJ1-1, with D maybe TRBD1 (6 bases). This CDR3 has 16 residues. Germline values: CDR1 MNHNS, CDR2 SASEGT. The V end was cut by 0 bases, the J end by 4 bases, with 15 bases between. CDR3 DNA: TGTGCCAGCAGTGAAGCTGGGGGGGGGCTAATCACTGAAGCTTTCTTT. Protein: CASSEAGGGLITEAFF.

This clone came up a few times. This chain links TRBV5-1 with TRBJ1-2; D may be TRBD1 (5 bases). Germline V gene sequence: CDR1 SGHRS, CDR2 YFSETQ. The V and J ends lost 1 base and 4 bases respectively, with 11 bases between them. The CDR3 covers 14 residues. This chain's CDR3 is CASSLTGGTYGYTF. As DNA, the CDR3 is TGCGCCAGCAGCTTGACGGGGGGGACCTATGGCTACACCTTC.

There are a few counts of this clone. The chain couples TRBV11-3 to TRBJ2-3; D is perhaps TRBD1 (5 bases). The V end was cut by 5 bases, the J end by 4 bases, with 10 bases between. The CDR3 runs to 13 residues. CDR1 and CDR2 from the germline V gene are SGHNT and YENEEA. CDR3 sequence: CASSPGLADTQYF. CDR3 DNA sequence: TGTGCCAGCAGCCCAGGGTTAGCAGATACGCAGTATTTT.

The chain combines TRBV7-2 with TRBJ1-1, with TRBD1 identical over 12 bases. V lost 5 bases to trimming and J lost 4 bases; unmatched junction nucleotides: 5. The germline V gene encodes CDR1 SGHTA and CDR2 FQGNSA. This CDR3 is built from 15 residues. Written as DNA, the CDR3 is TGTGCCAGCAGCCCGGGACAGGGGGCTCGCACTGAAGCTTTCTTT. Protein sequence: CASSPGQGARTEAFF.

CDR3 protein: CASSPLTSGRDPYNEQFF. The CDR3 nucleotides are TGTGCCAGCAGCCCTTTGACTAGCGGGAGGGACCCCTACAATGAGCAGTTCTTC. This chain links TRBV11-3 with TRBJ2-1; 14 bases are a match to TRBD2. V gave up 5 bases and J gave up 2 bases; unmatched junction bases: 8. The CDR3 covers 18 residues. Germline CDR1 is SGHNT and CDR2 is YENEEA.

This chain joins TRBV19 and TRBJ1-1, with TRBD1 matching 8 bases. From germline, CDR1 is LNHDA and CDR2 SQIVND (reference sequence). Trimming removed 4 bases from V and 5 bases from J; junction bases left unmatched: 3. This CDR3 spans 13 amino acids. CDR3 loop: CASSRTGRTEAFF. The CDR3 bases are TGTGCCAGTAGTAGGACAGGGAGGACTGAAGCTTTCTTT.

This clone was found once. This chain joins TRBV7-9 and TRBJ2-1; 12 positions match TRBD2. Per the germline V gene, CDR1 is SEHNR and CDR2 is FQNEAQ (reference sequence). The V gene end was trimmed by 1 base and the J gene end by 1 base; junction bases not matched to a gene: 5. CDR3 length: 18 amino acids. The CDR3 is CASSLETSGRRSYNEQFF. For the CDR3, the DNA is TGTGCCAGCAGCTTAGAGACTAGCGGGAGAAGGTCCTACAATGAGCAGTTCTTC.

The chain has TRBV6-5 and TRBJ2-4, with D perhaps matching TRBD1 (5 bases). The CDR3 runs to 15 residues. Deletions cut 6 bases from V and 0 bases from J, with 12 bases between. Germline CDR1 reads MNHEY; CDR2 reads SVGAGI. CDR3 sequence reads: CASRPPGLAKNIQYF. The CDR3 DNA reads TGTGCCAGCAGGCCCCCAGGGTTAGCCAAAAACATTCAGTACTTC.

V and J are TRBV9 and TRBJ1-5; TRBD1 might be the D (6 bases). Per germline, CDR1 SGDLS and CDR2 YYNGEE. This CDR3 is 14 amino acids long. Trimming removed 3 bases from V and 6 bases from J, with 13 bases in between. The CDR3 spells CASSAGQSGQPQHF. The CDR3 region has the DNA TGTGCCAGCAGCGCCGGACAGTCCGGTCAGCCCCAGCATTTT.

The chain recombines TRBV11-2 with TRBJ2-3; D is ambiguous. Germline CDR1 reads SGHAT; CDR2 reads FQNNGV. The CDR3 totals 15 residues. V was trimmed by 1 base and J by 1 base, leaving 9 bases between them. The CDR3 here is CASSLVVFGTDTQYF. The CDR3 DNA reads TGTGCCAGCAGCTTAGTTGTATTTGGCACAGATACGCAGTATTTT.

This sequence joins TRBV5-1 and TRBJ2-2; 8 bases align to TRBD2. The CDR3 is 15 residues long. Looked up from germline, CDR1 is SGHRS and CDR2 is YFSETQ. V lost 5 bases and J lost 5; bases outside the gene matches: 8. In DNA, the CDR3 is TGCGCCAGCAGTTCCGGGGGGGCAAGTACCGGGGAGCTGTTTTTT. As protein: CASSSGGASTGELFF.

This clone was seen only once. The chain has TRBV4-3 and TRBJ2-2, with 10 bases fitting TRBD2. Germline lookup yields CDR1 LGHNA and CDR2 YSLEER. The CDR3 loop spans 17 amino acids. V shed 2 bases, J shed 3 bases, and the junction held 6 bases outside the gene matches. The DNA of the CDR3 is TGCGCCAGCAGCCAACAAGGACTAGCGGAGTACACCGGGGAGCTGTTTTTT. This gives the protein CASSQQGLAEYTGELFF.

The chain couples TRBV27 to TRBJ2-2; tentatively, D is TRBD2 (5 bases). The V and J ends lost 0 bases and 3 bases respectively, with 11 bases between them. CDR1 MNHEY and CDR2 SMNVEV come from the germline V gene (reference sequence). The CDR3 is 16 residues long. The CDR3 reads CASSLSGRDDTGELFF. CDR3 nucleotides: TGTGCCAGCAGTTTATCCGGACGGGATGACACCGGGGAGCTGTTTTTT.

This chain uses TRBV3-1 (or the pseudogene TRBV3-2) with TRBJ1-1, with TRBD1 matching 9 bases. This CDR3 has 12 residues. The trim removed 4 bases at V and 11 bases at J, leaving 5 bases unmatched. Looked up from germline, CDR1 is LGHDT and CDR2 is YNNKEL (reference sequence). The CDR3 protein is CASSPGTGLAFF. DNA of the CDR3: TGTGCCAGCAGCCCCGGGACAGGGTTGGCTTTCTTT.

The rearrangement uses TRBV20-1 and TRBJ2-7; 7 bases are shared with TRBD1. With V trimmed by 4 bases and J by 1 base, 7 bases remained unmatched. This CDR3 is 14 amino acids long. The germline CDR1 and CDR2 sequences are DFQATT and SNEGSKA (reference sequence). CDR3 nucleotide sequence: TGCAGTGCTACTGACTCGGGACAGTCCTACGAGCAGTACTTC. Residues: CSATDSGQSYEQYF.

The genes are TRBV7-9 and TRBJ1-5; D possibly corresponds to TRBD1 (5 bases). V was pared by 4 bases and J by 9 bases, with 19 bases between. Per the germline V gene, CDR1 is SEHNR and CDR2 is FQNEAQ (reference sequence). The CDR3 spans 15 residues. Here the CDR3 reads CASSSSGTGPGPQHF. CDR3 sequence (DNA): TGTGCCAGCAGCTCTTCCGGGACTGGGCCAGGGCCCCAGCATTTT.

This chain connects TRBV6-1 to TRBJ1-1, with no clear D. The CDR3 is 15 residues long. From germline, CDR1 is MNHNS and CDR2 SASEGT. V shed 1 base and J shed 2 bases, with 11 bases lying between them. The CDR3 DNA reads TGTGCCAGCAGTGAAGTACCAGAATTAAACACTGAAGCTTTCTTT. Translated, it gives CASSEVPELNTEAFF.

The gene calls are TRBV28 and TRBJ2-1; TRBD1 aligns across 9 bases. Germline CDR1 MDHEN, CDR2 SYDVKM. V lost 7 bases, J lost 0 bases, and 4 bases stayed unmatched. This CDR3 region has 15 residues. In nucleotides, the CDR3 is TGTGCCAGCACCCCGGGACAGGGCTCCTACAATGAGCAGTTCTTC. It translates to CASTPGQGSYNEQFF.

V is TRBV5-6 and J is TRBJ2-7, with D possibly TRBD2 on 5 matching bases. This CDR3 is 15 amino acids long. CDR1 and CDR2 from the germline V gene are SGHDT and YYEEEE. V gave up 5 bases and J gave up 2 bases, with 17 bases separating them. CDR3 sequence (DNA): TGTGCCAGCAGGCCTAGCTGGGCAGGACCCTACGAGCAGTACTTC. It translates to CASRPSWAGPYEQYF.

The chain joins TRBV10-1 to TRBJ2-7; TRBD2 agrees at 7 bases. V dropped 2 bases and J dropped 3; count of bases not matched to a gene: 4. The CDR3 totals 14 residues. CDR1 and CDR2 from the germline V gene are WNHNN and SYGVQD (reference sequence). The CDR3 DNA reads TGCGCCAGCAGTGAGACTAGCGCCTTCTACGAGCAGTACTTC. This codes for CASSETSAFYEQYF.

The V call is TRBV6-5, the J call TRBJ1-1; no clear D gene. The V and J ends lost 5 bases and 3 bases respectively, with 16 bases between them. Germline V lookup: CDR1 MNHEY, CDR2 SVGAGI. The CDR3 is 15 amino acids. The CDR3 region has the DNA TGTGCCAGCAGTCCGGCGTACCGTGCGGACACTGAAGCTTTCTTT. It translates to CASSPAYRADTEAFF.

The V call is TRBV6-2 or TRBV6-3, the J call TRBJ1-3; possible D gene TRBD1, 6 bases. V lost 5 bases and J lost 0, with 11 bases in between. The CDR3 totals 15 residues. The germline gives CDR1 MNHEY, CDR2 SVGEGT. CDR3 sequence (DNA): TGTGCCAGCAGTCCACAGGGCTCCTCTGGAAACACCATATATTTT. Its protein is CASSPQGSSGNTIYF.

This chain connects TRBV3-1 (or the pseudogene TRBV3-2) to TRBJ1-1; a possible D gene is TRBD1 (5 bases). Trimming pared 3 bases from V and 0 bases from J, leaving 17 bases between. Germline CDR1 is LGHDT and CDR2 is YNNKEL (reference sequence). The CDR3 consists of 17 residues. The chain's CDR3 is CASSHGGGTFMNTEAFF. Here the CDR3 DNA reads TGTGCCAGCAGCCATGGGGGGGGAACCTTCATGAACACTGAAGCTTTCTTT.